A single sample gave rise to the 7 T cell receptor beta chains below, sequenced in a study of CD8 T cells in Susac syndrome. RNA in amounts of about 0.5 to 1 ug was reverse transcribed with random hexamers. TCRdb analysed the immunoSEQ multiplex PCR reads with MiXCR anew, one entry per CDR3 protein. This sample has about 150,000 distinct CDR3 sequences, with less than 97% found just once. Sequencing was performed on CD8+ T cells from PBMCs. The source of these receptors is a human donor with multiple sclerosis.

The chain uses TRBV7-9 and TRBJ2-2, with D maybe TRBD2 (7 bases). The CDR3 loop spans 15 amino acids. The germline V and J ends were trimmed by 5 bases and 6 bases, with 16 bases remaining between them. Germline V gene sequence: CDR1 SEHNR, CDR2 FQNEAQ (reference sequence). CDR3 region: CASSGEGGQAGELFF. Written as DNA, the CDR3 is TGTGCCAGCAGCGGAGAGGGGGGGCAAGCCGGGGAGCTGTTTTTT.

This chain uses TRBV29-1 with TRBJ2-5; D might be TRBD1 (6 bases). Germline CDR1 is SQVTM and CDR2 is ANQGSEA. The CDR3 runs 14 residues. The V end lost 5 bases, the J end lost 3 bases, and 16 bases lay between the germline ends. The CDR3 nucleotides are TGCAGCGTTCGACCCCGCAGGGGTAAAGAGACCCAGTACTTC. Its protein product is CSVRPRRGKETQYF.

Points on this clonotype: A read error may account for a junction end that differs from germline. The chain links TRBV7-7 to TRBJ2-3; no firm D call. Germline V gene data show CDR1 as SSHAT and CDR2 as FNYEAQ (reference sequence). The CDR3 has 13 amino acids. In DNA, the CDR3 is TGTGCTAGCAGCTTAGCATTGGCAGATACGCAGTATTTT. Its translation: CASSLALADTQYF.

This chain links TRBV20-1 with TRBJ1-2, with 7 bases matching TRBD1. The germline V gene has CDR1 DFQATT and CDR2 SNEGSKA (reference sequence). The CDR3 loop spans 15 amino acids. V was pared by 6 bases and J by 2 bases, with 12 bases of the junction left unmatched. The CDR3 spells CSAATLGTVNYGYTF. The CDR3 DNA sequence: TGCAGTGCCGCGACCCTTGGGACAGTGAACTATGGCTACACCTTC.

CDR3 in DNA: TGTGCCAGCAGTTACTGGGCGGATGGGGAGACCCAGTACTTC. Translating gives CASSYWADGETQYF. V usage is TRBV6-2 or TRBV6-3 and J usage is TRBJ2-5; D call uncertain. Germline-derived CDR1 and CDR2 are MNHEY and SVGEGT. Trimming stripped 1 base from V and 5 bases from J, with 11 bases between. This CDR3 has 14 residues.

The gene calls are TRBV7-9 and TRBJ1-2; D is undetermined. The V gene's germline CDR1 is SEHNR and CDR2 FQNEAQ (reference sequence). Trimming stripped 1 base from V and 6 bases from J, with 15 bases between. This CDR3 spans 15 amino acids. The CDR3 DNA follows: TGTGCCAGCAGCTTAGGGTGGGTGAGGAAGCATGGCTACACCTTC. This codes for CASSLGWVRKHGYTF.

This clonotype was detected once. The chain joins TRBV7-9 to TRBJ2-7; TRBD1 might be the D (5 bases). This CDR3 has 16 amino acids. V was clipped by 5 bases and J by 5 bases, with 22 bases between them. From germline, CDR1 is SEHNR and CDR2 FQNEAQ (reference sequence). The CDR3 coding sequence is TGTGCCAGCAGCCCCCACCAGGGTCCCAAAAGAAACGAGCAGTACTTC. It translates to CASSPHQGPKRNEQYF.